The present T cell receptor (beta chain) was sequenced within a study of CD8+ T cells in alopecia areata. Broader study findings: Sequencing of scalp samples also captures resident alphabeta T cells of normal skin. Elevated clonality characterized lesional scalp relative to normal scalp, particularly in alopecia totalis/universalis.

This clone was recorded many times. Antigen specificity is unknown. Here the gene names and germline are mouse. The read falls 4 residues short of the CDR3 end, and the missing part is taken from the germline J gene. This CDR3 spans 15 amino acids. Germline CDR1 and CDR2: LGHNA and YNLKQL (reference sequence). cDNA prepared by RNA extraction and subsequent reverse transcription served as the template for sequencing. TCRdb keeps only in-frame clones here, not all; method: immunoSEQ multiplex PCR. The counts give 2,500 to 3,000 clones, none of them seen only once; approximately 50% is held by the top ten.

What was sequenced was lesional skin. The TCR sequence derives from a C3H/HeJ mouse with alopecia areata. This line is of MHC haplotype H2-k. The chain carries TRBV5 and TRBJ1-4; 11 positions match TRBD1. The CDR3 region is CASSQGTGGGERLFF. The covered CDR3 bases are TGTGCCAGCAGCCAAGGGACAGGGGGCGGCGAA.